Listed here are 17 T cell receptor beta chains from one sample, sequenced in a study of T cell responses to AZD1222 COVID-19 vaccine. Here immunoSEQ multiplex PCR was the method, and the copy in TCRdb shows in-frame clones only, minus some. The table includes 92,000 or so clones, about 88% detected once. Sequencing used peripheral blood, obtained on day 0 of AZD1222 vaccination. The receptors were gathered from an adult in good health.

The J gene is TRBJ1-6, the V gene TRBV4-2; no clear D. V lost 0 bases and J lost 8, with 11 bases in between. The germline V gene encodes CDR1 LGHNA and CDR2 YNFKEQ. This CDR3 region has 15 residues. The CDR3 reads CASSQDPPGDSPLHF. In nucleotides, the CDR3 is TGTGCCAGCAGCCAAGATCCCCCCGGCGATTCACCCCTCCACTTT.

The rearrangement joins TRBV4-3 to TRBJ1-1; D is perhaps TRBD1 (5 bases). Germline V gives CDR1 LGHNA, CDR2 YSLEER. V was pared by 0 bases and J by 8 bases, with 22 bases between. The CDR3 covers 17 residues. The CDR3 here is CASSQDLRSGHLGEAFF. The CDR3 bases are TGCGCCAGCAGCCAAGATCTAAGGTCCGGACATTTGGGAGAAGCTTTCTTT.

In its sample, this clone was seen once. The CDR3 bases are TGCAGCGCTGGGAGGAGCGGGGTTAACCCCAATGAGCAGTTCTTC. Its translation: CSAGRSGVNPNEQFF. The rearrangement uses TRBV29-1 and TRBJ2-1; 7 bases agree with TRBD2. The CDR3 extends over 15 amino acids. Germline CDR1 and CDR2: SQVTM and ANQGSEA. J lost 6 bases, V lost 7 bases, and 15 bases had no gene match.

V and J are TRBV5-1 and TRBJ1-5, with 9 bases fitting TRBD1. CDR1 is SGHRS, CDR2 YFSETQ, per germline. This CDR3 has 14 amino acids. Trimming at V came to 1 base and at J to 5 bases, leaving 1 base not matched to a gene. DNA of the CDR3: TGCGCCAGCAGCTTGAGACAGGGGGATCAGCCCCAGCATTTT. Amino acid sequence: CASSLRQGDQPQHF.

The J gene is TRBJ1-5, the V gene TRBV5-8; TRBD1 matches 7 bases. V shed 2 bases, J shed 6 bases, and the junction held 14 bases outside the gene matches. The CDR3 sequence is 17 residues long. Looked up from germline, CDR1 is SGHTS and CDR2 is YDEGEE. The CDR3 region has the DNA TGTGCCAGCAGCTTAATGTCGACAGGGTATATGGGTCAGCCCCAGCATTTT. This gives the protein CASSLMSTGYMGQPQHF.

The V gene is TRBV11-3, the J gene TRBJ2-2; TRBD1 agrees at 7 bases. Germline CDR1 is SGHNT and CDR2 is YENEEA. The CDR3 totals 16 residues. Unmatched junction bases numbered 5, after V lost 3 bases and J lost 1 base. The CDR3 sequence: CASSLGNRGNTGELFF. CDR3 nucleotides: TGTGCCAGCAGCTTGGGGAACAGGGGGAACACCGGGGAGCTGTTTTTT.

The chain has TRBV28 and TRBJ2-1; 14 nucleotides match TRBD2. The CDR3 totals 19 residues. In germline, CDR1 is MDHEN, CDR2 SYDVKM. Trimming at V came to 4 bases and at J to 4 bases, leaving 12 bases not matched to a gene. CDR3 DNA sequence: TGTGCCAGCAGTTCTCCCATGCGGACTAGCGGGGGGAAGTACAATGAGCAGTTCTTC. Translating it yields CASSSPMRTSGGKYNEQFF.

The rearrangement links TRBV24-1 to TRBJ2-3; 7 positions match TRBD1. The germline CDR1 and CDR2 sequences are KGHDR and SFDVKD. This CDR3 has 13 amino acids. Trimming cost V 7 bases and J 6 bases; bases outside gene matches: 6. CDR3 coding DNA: TGTGCCACCAGGAGGACAGGAGAGGATACGCAGTATTTT. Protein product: CATRRTGEDTQYF.

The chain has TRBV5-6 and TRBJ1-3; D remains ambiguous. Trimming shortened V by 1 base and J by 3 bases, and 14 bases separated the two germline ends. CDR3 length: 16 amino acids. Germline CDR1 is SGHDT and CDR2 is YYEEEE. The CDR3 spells CASSLMAERDGNTIYF. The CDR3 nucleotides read TGTGCCAGCAGCTTGATGGCGGAAAGAGATGGAAACACCATATATTTT. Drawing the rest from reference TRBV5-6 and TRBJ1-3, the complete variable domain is DAGVTQSPTHLIKTRGQQVTLRCSPKSGHDTVSWYQQALGQGPQFIFQYYEEEERQRGNFPDRFSGHQFPNYSSELNVNALLLGDSALYLCASSLMAERDGNTIYFGEGSWLTVV.

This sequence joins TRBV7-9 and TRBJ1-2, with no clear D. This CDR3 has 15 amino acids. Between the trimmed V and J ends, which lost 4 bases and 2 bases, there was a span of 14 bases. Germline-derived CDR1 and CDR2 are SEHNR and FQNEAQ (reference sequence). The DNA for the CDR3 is TGTGCCAGCAGCTCCACTCGGGCCCCAAACTATGGCTACACCTTC. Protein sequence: CASSSTRAPNYGYTF.

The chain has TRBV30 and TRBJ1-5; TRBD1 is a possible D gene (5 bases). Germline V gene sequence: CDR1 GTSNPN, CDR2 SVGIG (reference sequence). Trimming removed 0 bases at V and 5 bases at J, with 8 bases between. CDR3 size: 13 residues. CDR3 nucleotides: TGTGCCTGGAGTGTAATGGGGGATCAGCCCCAGCATTTT. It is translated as CAWSVMGDQPQHF.

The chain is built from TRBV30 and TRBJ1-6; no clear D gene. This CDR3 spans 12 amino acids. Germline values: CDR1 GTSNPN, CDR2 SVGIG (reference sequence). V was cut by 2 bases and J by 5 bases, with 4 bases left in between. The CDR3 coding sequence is TGTGCCTGGAGTCGAGATAATTCACCCCTCCACTTT. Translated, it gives CAWSRDNSPLHF.

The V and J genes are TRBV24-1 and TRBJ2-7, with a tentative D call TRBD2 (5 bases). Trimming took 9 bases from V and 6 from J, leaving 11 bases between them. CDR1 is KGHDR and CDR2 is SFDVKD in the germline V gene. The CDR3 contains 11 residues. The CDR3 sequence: CATRRWCEQYF. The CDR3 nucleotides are TGTGCCACCCGGAGGTGGTGCGAGCAGTACTTC.

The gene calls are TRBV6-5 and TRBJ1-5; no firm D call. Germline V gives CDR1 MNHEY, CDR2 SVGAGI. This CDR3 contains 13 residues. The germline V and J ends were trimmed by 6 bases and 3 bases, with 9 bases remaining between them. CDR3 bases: TGTGCCAGCAGACGAGGTTACAATCAGCCCCAGCATTTT. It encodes CASRRGYNQPQHF.

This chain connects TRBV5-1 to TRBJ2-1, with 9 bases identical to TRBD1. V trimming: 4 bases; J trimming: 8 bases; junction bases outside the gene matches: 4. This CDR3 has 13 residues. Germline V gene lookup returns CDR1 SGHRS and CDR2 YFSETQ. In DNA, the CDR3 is TGCGCCAGCAGCGTTGACAGGGGGGATGAGCAGTTCTTC. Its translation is CASSVDRGDEQFF.

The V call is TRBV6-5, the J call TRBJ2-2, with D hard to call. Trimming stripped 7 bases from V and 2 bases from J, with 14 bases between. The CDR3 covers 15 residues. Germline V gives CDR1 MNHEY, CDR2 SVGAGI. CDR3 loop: CASKSGRRNTGELFF. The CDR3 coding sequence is TGTGCCAGCAAGTCGGGCAGGCGAAACACCGGGGAGCTGTTTTTT.

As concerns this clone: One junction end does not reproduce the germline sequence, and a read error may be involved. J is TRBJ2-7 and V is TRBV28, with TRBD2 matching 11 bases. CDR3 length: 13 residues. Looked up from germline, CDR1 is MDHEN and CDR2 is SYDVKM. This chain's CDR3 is CASSPTRLAGFDF. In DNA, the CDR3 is TGTGCCAGCAGTCCAACTAGACTAGCGGGGTTCGACTTC.